This T cell receptor (beta chain) derives from a study of identical twins. Trimming at V came to 9 bases and at J to 2 bases, leaving 3 bases not matched to a gene. This CDR3 is 13 amino acids long. The germline V gene has CDR1 MNHNS and CDR2 SASEGT. General study findings and limits: Out-of-frame beta sequences exhibited a weaker degree of excess twin sharing. Memory repertoires showed no such pattern, whereas abundant cord blood beta clonotypes carried fewer insertions. When twins shared out-of-frame alpha sequences, those sequences had excess low generation probability.

TCRdb re-called the 5' RACE reads through MiXCR, storing one row per CDR3 protein. The sample lists about 720,000 distinct CDR3 sequences, 15% to 20% occurring once. This clonotype was counted a few times. Its cognate antigen is unknown. The data also belong to a second study, concerning T cells expressing NK-cell markers. That work states: Several donors' CD3+CD56-NKG2C+ cells were dominated by the same clonotypes.

The specimen sequenced was PBMCs. This clonotype was sampled from a woman aged 18-29 years in good health. J is TRBJ2-1 and V is TRBV6-1; TRBD2 matches 8 bases. CDR3 sequence: CASQREPYNEQFF. The CDR3 nucleotides are TGTGCCAGTCAGCGGGAGCCCTACAATGAGCAGTTCTTC.